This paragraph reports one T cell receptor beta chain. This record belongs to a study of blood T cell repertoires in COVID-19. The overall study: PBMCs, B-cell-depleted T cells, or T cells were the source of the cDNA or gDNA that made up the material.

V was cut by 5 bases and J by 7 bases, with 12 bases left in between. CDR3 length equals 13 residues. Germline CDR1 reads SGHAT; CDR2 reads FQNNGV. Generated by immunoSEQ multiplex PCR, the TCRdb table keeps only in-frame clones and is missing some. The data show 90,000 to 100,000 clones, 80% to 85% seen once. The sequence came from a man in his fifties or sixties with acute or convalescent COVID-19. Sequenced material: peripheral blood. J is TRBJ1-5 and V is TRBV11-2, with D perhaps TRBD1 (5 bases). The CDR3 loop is CASSLDWGQPQHF. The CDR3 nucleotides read TGTGCCAGCAGCCTCGATTGGGGCCAGCCCCAGCATTTT.